A single sample gave rise to the 21 T cell receptor beta chains below, sequenced in a study of shared clonotypes between healthy human individuals. In the naive CD8 group, cells lacked CD45RO and were positively selected for CCR7, so terminally differentiated effector memory CD45RA+ cells were left out. Clones were sequenced by immunoSEQ multiplex PCR, and TCRdb holds only the in-frame ones, with some missing. The sample lists hundreds of thousands of clones, 95% occurring once. The sample taken for sequencing was naive CD8+ T cells sorted from blood. These receptors came from a woman under 40 in good health.

V usage is TRBV4-1 and J usage is TRBJ2-3, with TRBD2 matching over 9 bases. The J segment lost 2 bases and the V segment lost 0 bases, leaving 12 bases of the junction unmatched. This CDR3 has 19 residues. From germline, CDR1 is MGHRA and CDR2 YSYEKL. CDR3: CASSQDTAASGISTDTQYF. As DNA, the CDR3 is TGCGCCAGCAGCCAAGATACAGCGGCTAGCGGGATTTCCACAGATACGCAGTATTTT.

Notes on this clone: Other DNA sequences of this sample code for an identical CDR3. The chain combines TRBV28 with TRBJ2-7; 7 bases align to TRBD2. CDR1 is MDHEN and CDR2 is SYDVKM in the germline V gene. This CDR3 spans 13 amino acids. V shed 3 bases, J shed 4 bases, and the junction held 3 bases outside the gene matches. CDR3 DNA sequence: TGTGCCAGCAGTTTTCCGGGGGGATACGAGCAGTACTTC. The encoded protein is CASSFPGGYEQYF.

The chain couples TRBV27 to TRBJ2-7, with TRBD2 matching 7 bases. Trimming cost V 1 base and J 6 bases; bases outside gene matches: 6. CDR3 length: 14 amino acids. From germline, CDR1 is MNHEY and CDR2 SMNVEV (reference sequence). The CDR3 nucleotides read TGTGCCAGCAGTTTATTAGGGACTAAGCGCGAGCAGTACTTC. Encoded protein: CASSLLGTKREQYF.

As concerns this clone: The sample holds other DNA sequences that translate to the same CDR3. The chain carries TRBV9 and TRBJ2-1; a weak D match, TRBD2 (5 bases). Per the germline V gene, CDR1 is SGDLS and CDR2 is YYNGEE. V was shortened by 0 bases and J by 1 base, with 5 bases between the two germline ends. The CDR3 runs to 14 residues. CDR3 in amino acids: CASSVGGSYNEQFF. For the CDR3, the DNA is TGTGCCAGCAGCGTAGGAGGGTCCTACAATGAGCAGTTCTTC. The full variable domain, completed using reference TRBV9 and TRBJ2-1, is DSGVTQTPKHLITATGQRVTLRCSPRSGDLSVYWYQQSLDQGLQFLIQYYNGEERAKGNILERFSAQQFPDLHSELNLSSLELGDSALYFCASSVGGSYNEQFFGPGTRLTVL.

The V and J genes are TRBV2 and TRBJ2-7, with a weak D call TRBD2 (5 bases). This CDR3 is built from 11 residues. The germline gives CDR1 SNHLY, CDR2 FYNNEI. The ends were cut back, 7 bases at V and 4 bases at J, with 8 bases in the middle. CDR3 residues: CASMAGYEQYF. The CDR3 DNA reads TGTGCCAGCATGGCGGGTTACGAGCAGTACTTC. Drawing the rest from reference TRBV2 and TRBJ2-7, the complete variable domain is EPEVTQTPSHQVTQMGQEVILRCVPISNHLYFYWYRQILGQKVEFLVSFYNNEISEKSEIFDDQFSVERPDGSNFTLKIRSTKLEDSAMYFCASMAGYEQYFGPGTRLTVT.

This chain links TRBV5-6 with TRBJ1-5; D not resolved. This CDR3 has 14 residues. Trimming removed 4 bases from V and 0 bases from J, with 8 bases in between. CDR1 is SGHDT, CDR2 YYEEEE, per germline. Here the CDR3 DNA reads TGTGCCAGCAGCGTGGGCTATAGCAATCAGCCCCAGCATTTT. Protein: CASSVGYSNQPQHF.

J is TRBJ2-3 and V is TRBV9, with D maybe TRBD1 (5 bases). V was pared by 0 bases and J by 4 bases, with 12 bases between. The CDR3 extends over 15 amino acids. Germline CDR1 SGDLS, CDR2 YYNGEE. The CDR3 protein is CASSVARAGPDTQYF. The CDR3 DNA follows: TGTGCCAGCAGCGTAGCCAGGGCCGGTCCAGATACGCAGTATTTT. Together with reference TRBV9 and TRBJ2-3, the CDR3 gives the full variable domain: DSGVTQTPKHLITATGQRVTLRCSPRSGDLSVYWYQQSLDQGLQFLIQYYNGEERAKGNILERFSAQQFPDLHSELNLSSLELGDSALYFCASSVARAGPDTQYFGPGTRLTVL.

The chain recombines TRBV11-3 with TRBJ2-7, with 9 bases that match TRBD2. The CDR3 has 20 residues. Germline CDR1 reads SGHNT; CDR2 reads YENEEA. The V and J ends lost 1 base and 3 bases, in that order; junction bases with no gene match: 19. The CDR3 is CASSLALTYKREVGVYEQYF. The CDR3 DNA reads TGTGCCAGCAGCTTAGCCCTAACCTATAAGCGGGAGGTAGGTGTCTACGAGCAGTACTTC.

The CDR3 here is CASKGTSGNNEQFF. DNA of the CDR3: TGTGCCAGCAAAGGGACTAGCGGGAACAATGAGCAGTTCTTC. The chain carries TRBV9 and TRBJ2-1, with TRBD2 identical over 13 bases. The V segment lost 6 bases and the J segment 5 bases; nucleotides outside the gene matches: 2. CDR1 and CDR2 (germline): SGDLS, YYNGEE. CDR3 size: 14 residues.

V gene TRBV14 combines with J gene TRBJ2-1; 10 bases are a match to TRBD1. Trimming removed 7 bases from V and 7 bases from J; junction bases left unmatched: 7. Per the germline V gene, CDR1 is SGHDN and CDR2 is FVKESK. The CDR3 totals 14 residues. The CDR3 sequence is CASTVPGQGNEQFF. The CDR3 DNA sequence: TGTGCCAGCACCGTCCCGGGACAGGGGAATGAGCAGTTCTTC.

This clone appeared a single time. The chain joins TRBV5-4 to TRBJ2-7, with 7 bases identical to TRBD1. Germline trimming cut 4 bases from V and 10 bases from J; bases unmatched to any gene: 5. The CDR3 consists of 11 residues. CDR1 is SGHNT, CDR2 YYREEE, per germline (reference sequence). CDR3 in amino acids: CASSIGTEQYF. In nucleotides, the CDR3 is TGTGCCAGCAGCATTGGGACAGAACAGTACTTC.

For the CDR3, the DNA is TGTGCCATCAGTGGGTCGGACAGGGTGCAGGACAATGAGCAGTTCTTC. It codes for CAISGSDRVQDNEQFF. The chain is built from TRBV10-3 and TRBJ2-1; TRBD1 agrees at 8 bases. The CDR3 covers 16 residues. The junction had 10 bases not matched to a gene; V was cut back by 4 bases and J by 5 bases. Germline CDR1 reads ENHRY; CDR2 reads SYGVKD.

The chain has TRBV9 and TRBJ2-1; 7 bases align to TRBD2. Germline CDR1 reads SGDLS; CDR2 reads YYNGEE. V shed 2 bases, J shed 3 bases, and the junction held 5 bases outside the gene matches. This CDR3 region has 15 residues. The CDR3 here is CASSVLAENYNEQFF. The CDR3 DNA follows: TGTGCCAGCAGCGTCCTAGCGGAAAACTACAATGAGCAGTTCTTC.

CDR3 DNA sequence: TGTGCCAGCAGTCCCCGACTGGGATCCATCAATGAGCAGTTCTTC. Its translation is CASSPRLGSINEQFF. The J gene is TRBJ2-1, the V gene TRBV27; D call uncertain. The germline CDR1 and CDR2 sequences are MNHEY and SMNVEV (reference sequence). Deletions cut 5 bases from V and 6 bases from J, with 17 bases between. The CDR3 is made up of 15 amino acids.

As concerns this clone: This same CDR3 is encoded by further DNA sequences in the sample. The rearrangement links TRBV2 to TRBJ1-3; D is unresolved. The V gene lost 1 base and the J gene lost 4 bases, with 2 bases spanning the gap. CDR3 size: 12 residues. Germline V CDR1 and CDR2: SNHLY, FYNNEI. In DNA, the CDR3 is TGTGCCAGCAGTGAAGTCGGAAACACCATATATTTT. It specifies CASSEVGNTIYF.

This chain's CDR3 is CASSPGQVEETQYF. The CDR3 DNA sequence: TGTGCCAGCAGCCCGGGGCAGGTGGAAGAGACCCAGTACTTC. V is TRBV7-9 and J is TRBJ2-5; either TRBD1 or TRBD2 may fit D (5 bases each). This CDR3 has 14 amino acids. V lost 5 bases and J 3 bases, leaving 13 bases between the germline ends. In germline, CDR1 is SEHNR, CDR2 FQNEAQ (reference sequence).

This chain uses TRBV11-2 with TRBJ2-1, with D possibly TRBD1 on 5 matching bases. Trimming pared 5 bases from V and 8 bases from J, leaving 10 bases between. CDR1 is SGHAT and CDR2 is FQNNGV in the germline V gene. This CDR3 is 12 amino acids long. The CDR3 DNA reads as TGTGCCAGCAGCCACCCCAGGGATGAGCAGTTCTTC. As protein: CASSHPRDEQFF.

As for this clone: Germline is not matched at one junction end, which may reflect a read error. V gene TRBV11-2 combines with J gene TRBJ2-7, with 10 positions matching TRBD1. CDR1 and CDR2 (germline): SGHAT, FQNNGV. This CDR3 region has 15 residues. The CDR3 DNA reads TGTGCCAGCAGCGTAGACAGGGGGCTCGGCTACGAGCAGTACTTC. It encodes CASSVDRGLGYEQYF.

The chain uses TRBV30 and TRBJ2-7; TRBD1 matches at 7 bases. The CDR3 extends over 13 amino acids. Germline-derived CDR1 and CDR2 are GTSNPN and SVGIG (reference sequence). Losses at the gene ends were 5 bases for V and 1 base for J; bases not matched to a gene: 5. CDR3 amino acids: CAWGQDWSYEQYF. DNA of the CDR3: TGTGCCTGGGGACAGGACTGGTCCTACGAGCAGTACTTC.

The chain links TRBV2 to TRBJ2-3; 8 nucleotides agree with TRBD1. V trimming: 4 bases; J trimming: 3 bases; junction bases outside the gene matches: 6. CDR3 length: 15 residues. Per the germline V gene, CDR1 is SNHLY and CDR2 is FYNNEI. The CDR3 sequence: CASSGGQGLTDTQYF. In DNA, the CDR3 is TGTGCCAGCAGTGGAGGACAGGGCCTGACAGATACGCAGTATTTT.

The V call is TRBV2, the J call TRBJ1-1; weak D call: TRBD1 (5 bases). Per the germline V gene, CDR1 is SNHLY and CDR2 is FYNNEI. Trimming removed 6 bases from V and 0 bases from J, with 11 bases in between. This CDR3 contains 14 residues. CDR3 sequence (DNA): TGTGCCAGCAGGAAGGACACCCTGAACACTGAAGCTTTCTTT. It specifies CASRKDTLNTEAFF.